These 26 T cell receptor beta chains share one sample of origin, sequenced in a study of blood T cell repertoires in COVID-19. Measured with immunoSEQ multiplex PCR; TCRdb has only the in-frame clones, and not every one. The sample holds around 160,000 clones, roughly 87% seen once. The sequencing sample was made of PBMCs or T cells enriched from blood (not recorded which). The receptors shown here come from a middle-aged man who had recovered from COVID-19.

J is TRBJ2-3 and V is TRBV27; D remains ambiguous. Germline V gene sequence: CDR1 MNHEY, CDR2 SMNVEV (reference sequence). The V gene lost 2 bases and the J gene lost 0 bases, with 9 bases spanning the gap. This CDR3 spans 15 amino acids. DNA of the CDR3: TGTGCCAGCAGTTTAGGCAGGCTGAGCACAGATACGCAGTATTTT. It yields the protein CASSLGRLSTDTQYF.

This clone appeared once. CDR3 bases: TGTGCCAGCAGCCCACAGGGGGGGCAGAGGGAGCAGTACTTC. This translates into CASSPQGGQREQYF. The V call is TRBV9, the J call TRBJ2-7; weak D call: TRBD1 (8 bases). The CDR3 runs 14 residues. Trimming cost V 4 bases and J 7 bases, with 18 bases left between them. Germline assignment: CDR1 SGDLS and CDR2 YYNGEE.

The CDR3 DNA follows: TGTGCCAGCCATTGGACAGGAGAACATCAGCCCCAGCATTTT. Translated: CASHWTGEHQPQHF. The chain recombines TRBV28 with TRBJ1-5, with 7 bases that match TRBD1. The trim removed 8 bases at V and 5 bases at J, leaving 9 bases unmatched. The CDR3 is 14 residues long. Germline-derived CDR1 and CDR2 are MDHEN and SYDVKM.

This chain uses TRBV7-2 with TRBJ1-2; 7 nucleotides align to TRBD1. Germline V lookup: CDR1 SGHTA, CDR2 FQGNSA. J lost 2 bases, V lost 5 bases, and 14 bases had no gene match. The CDR3 is 17 amino acids. The CDR3 sequence: CASSRPSRQGRNYGYTF. The CDR3 region has the DNA TGTGCCAGCAGCCGCCCCTCAAGACAGGGACGAAACTATGGCTACACCTTC.

The V call is TRBV4-1, the J call TRBJ2-2, with 10 bases lining up with TRBD1. Trimming cost V 0 bases and J 7 bases; bases outside gene matches: 8. The CDR3 runs to 17 residues. CDR1 is MGHRA, CDR2 YSYEKL, per germline. For the CDR3, the DNA is TGCGCCAGCAGCCAAGAAACGACAGGGGGCAGAGTCGGGGAGCTGTTTTTT. It yields the protein CASSQETTGGRVGELFF.

The chain joins TRBV6-5 to TRBJ2-1; tentatively, D is TRBD1 (5 bases). The CDR3 contains 15 residues. V gave up 4 bases and J gave up 7 bases, with 17 bases separating them. Germline V gene data show CDR1 as MNHEY and CDR2 as SVGAGI. The CDR3 nucleotides read TGTGCCAGCAGTTCCCGAGGACAAATTTGGAATGAGCAGTTCTTC. Translating it yields CASSSRGQIWNEQFF.

This sequence joins TRBV19 and TRBJ1-5, with D hard to call. The CDR3 has 12 amino acids. Between the trimmed V and J ends, which lost 10 bases and 5 bases, there was a span of 12 bases. In germline, CDR1 is LNHDA, CDR2 SQIVND (reference sequence). CDR3 coding DNA: TGTGCCACCGCGGGGATTGATCAGCCCCAGCATTTT. Amino acid sequence: CATAGIDQPQHF.

This chain joins TRBV2 and TRBJ2-7, with 9 bases lining up with TRBD1. V was pared by 7 bases and J by 6 bases, with 7 bases of the junction left unmatched. This CDR3 has 13 amino acids. Germline V gives CDR1 SNHLY, CDR2 FYNNEI. CDR3 sequence (DNA): TGTGCCAGCACCGGGACAGGGTCTACCGAGCAGTACTTC. Protein sequence: CASTGTGSTEQYF.

The chain joins TRBV3-1 (or the pseudogene TRBV3-2) to TRBJ2-2, with D hard to call. This CDR3 has 13 residues. Looked up from germline, CDR1 is LGHDT and CDR2 is YNNKEL (reference sequence). V was trimmed by 4 bases and J by 2 bases, leaving 5 bases between them. CDR3 sequence reads: CASSLLNTGELFF. The CDR3 DNA reads as TGTGCCAGCAGCCTCTTAAACACCGGGGAGCTGTTTTTT.

The V call is TRBV7-9, the J call TRBJ1-2, with D possibly being TRBD1 (5 bases). With 4 bases removed from V and 1 base from J, the gap between germline ends came to 19 bases. This CDR3 comprises 17 residues. Germline V gives CDR1 SEHNR, CDR2 FQNEAQ (reference sequence). The CDR3 DNA follows: TGTGCCAGCAGCTCTCCCTTCGACAGTACCCTTAACTATGGCTACACCTTC. It translates to CASSSPFDSTLNYGYTF.

The J gene is TRBJ1-3, the V gene TRBV6-5; no reliable D call. Germline V gives CDR1 MNHEY, CDR2 SVGAGI. The CDR3 loop spans 14 amino acids. Trimming took 7 bases from V and 1 from J, leaving 11 bases between them. Written as DNA, the CDR3 is TGTGCCAGCACCCGAGGGTTGTCTGGAAACACCATATATTTT. It encodes CASTRGLSGNTIYF.

The rearrangement uses TRBV5-1 and TRBJ2-5; no reliable D call. V lost 0 bases, J lost 3 bases, and 15 bases lay in between. CDR1 is SGHRS, CDR2 YFSETQ, per germline. The CDR3 is 16 amino acids. The CDR3 DNA sequence: TGCGCCAGCAGCTTGGGCAGGAATCTAAGGAAAGAGACCCAGTACTTC. Its protein is CASSLGRNLRKETQYF.

The rearrangement uses TRBV7-3 and TRBJ2-1; 8 bases are shared with TRBD2. This CDR3 has 14 amino acids. V gave up 4 bases and J gave up 4 bases; unmatched junction bases: 3. CDR1 and CDR2 from the germline V gene are SGHTA and FQGTGA. The CDR3 region is CASSSGTSYNEQFF. The CDR3 DNA reads TGTGCCAGCAGCTCCGGGACTAGTTACAATGAGCAGTTCTTC.

CDR3 DNA: TGTGCCAGCAGTTCGACCGGGGAGCTGTTTTTT. This sequence encodes CASSSTGELFF. The chain links TRBV28 to TRBJ2-2; no clear D. Trimming took off 4 bases at V and 5 bases at J, with 2 bases between the two ends. The CDR3 consists of 11 residues. The V gene's germline CDR1 is MDHEN and CDR2 SYDVKM.

The V gene is TRBV5-5, the J gene TRBJ2-4; 9 bases align to TRBD1. CDR3 length equals 16 residues. Germline V CDR1 and CDR2: SGHKS, YYEKEE (reference sequence). V lost 5 bases, J lost 2 bases, and 8 bases stayed unmatched. The CDR3 sequence is CASSLQGATTKNIQYF. CDR3 bases: TGTGCCAGCAGTCTACAGGGGGCAACGACCAAAAACATTCAGTACTTC.

The genes are TRBV29-1 and TRBJ2-7, with 12 bases aligning to TRBD1. V shed 6 bases and J 6 bases; nucleotides not matched to a gene: 3. Germline-derived CDR1 and CDR2 are SQVTM and ANQGSEA. The CDR3 is 12 amino acids. This chain's CDR3 is CSVGQGAVEQYF. The CDR3 coding sequence is TGCAGCGTGGGACAGGGGGCGGTCGAGCAGTACTTC.

The chain has TRBV30 and TRBJ1-6; unclear D gene. Deletions cut 3 bases from V and 7 bases from J, with 13 bases between. Germline V CDR1 and CDR2: GTSNPN, SVGIG (reference sequence). This CDR3 contains 14 residues. CDR3: CAWSLPGGNSPLHF. CDR3 sequence (DNA): TGTGCCTGGAGCCTCCCAGGAGGGAATTCACCCCTCCACTTT.

There are a few counts of this clone. J is TRBJ2-5 and V is TRBV5-6; D perhaps matches TRBD2 (7 bases). The CDR3 sequence is 18 residues long. The V end lost 1 base, the J end lost 0 bases, and 19 bases lay between the germline ends. Germline V lookup: CDR1 SGHDT, CDR2 YYEEEE. CDR3 residues: CASSLSIWGGSYQETQYF. The CDR3 DNA is TGTGCCAGCAGCTTGTCAATTTGGGGGGGCTCGTACCAAGAGACCCAGTACTTC.

This clone showed up just once. The rearrangement uses TRBV2 and TRBJ1-1; D is possibly TRBD1 (5 bases). V gave up 6 bases and J gave up 1 base, with 12 bases separating them. The V gene's germline CDR1 is SNHLY and CDR2 FYNNEI. The CDR3 extends over 14 amino acids. The DNA for the CDR3 is TGTGCCAGCAGGCTAGGGGCAGCGAACACTGAAGCTTTCTTT. It translates to CASRLGAANTEAFF.

This chain connects TRBV3-1 (or the pseudogene TRBV3-2) to TRBJ2-1, with 11 bases that match TRBD2. With 1 base clipped from V and 6 bases from J, the junction kept 8 bases outside the gene matches. The CDR3 contains 17 residues. Germline V gene sequence: CDR1 LGHDT, CDR2 YNNKEL (reference sequence). In DNA, the CDR3 is TGTGCCAGCAGCCAAGTCCTAGCGGGGGGCGCGGGCAATGAGCAGTTCTTC. Its translation: CASSQVLAGGAGNEQFF.

The V call is TRBV11-3, the J call TRBJ2-3, with TRBD1 matching 9 bases. The CDR3 is 16 residues long. In germline, CDR1 is SGHNT, CDR2 YENEEA. J gave up 3 bases and V 3 bases, and 7 bases lay outside the gene matches. CDR3 sequence reads: CASSLNAGTGTDTQYF. CDR3 bases: TGTGCCAGCAGCTTGAACGCCGGGACAGGGACAGATACGCAGTATTTT.

The table lists this clone with a count of one. V usage is TRBV3-1 (or the pseudogene TRBV3-2) and J usage is TRBJ2-7; TRBD2 matches at 11 bases. Losses at the gene ends were 4 bases for V and 3 bases for J; bases not matched to a gene: 2. Germline values: CDR1 LGHDT, CDR2 YNNKEL (reference sequence). This CDR3 comprises 14 residues. The CDR3 DNA reads as TGTGCCAGCAGCCCGGGACTAGCGGACTACGAGCAGTACTTC. Encoded protein: CASSPGLADYEQYF.

This chain uses TRBV10-3 with TRBJ2-1; 14 bases line up with TRBD2. The CDR3 covers 16 residues. Per germline, CDR1 ENHRY and CDR2 SYGVKD. With 1 base clipped from V and 7 bases from J, the junction kept 3 bases outside the gene matches. The CDR3 sequence is CAISEWTSGGRNEQFF. The CDR3 DNA reads TGTGCCATCAGTGAGTGGACTAGCGGGGGGAGGAATGAGCAGTTCTTC.

The chain has TRBV2 and TRBJ2-2; TRBD2 aligns across 10 bases. The ends lost 6 bases at V and 3 bases at J; junction bases unmatched: 4. Germline V gene lookup returns CDR1 SNHLY and CDR2 FYNNEI. The CDR3 sequence is 15 residues long. CDR3 protein: CASRPTSGDTGELFF. The CDR3 nucleotides read TGTGCCAGCAGGCCCACTAGCGGGGACACCGGGGAGCTGTTTTTT.

The CDR3 sequence is CASSLGGTPSQETQYF. The CDR3 region has the DNA TGCGCCAGCAGCTTGGGGGGGACACCGTCCCAAGAGACCCAGTACTTC. The chain joins TRBV5-1 to TRBJ2-5; weak D call: TRBD1 (6 bases). Germline CDR1 and CDR2: SGHRS and YFSETQ. V lost 0 bases and J lost 1, with 13 bases in between. The CDR3 totals 16 residues.

This clone appeared a few times. Written as DNA, the CDR3 is TGTGCCACCCTAGGACTGTTCTCCTACGAGCAGTACTTC. Amino acid sequence: CATLGLFSYEQYF. This chain connects TRBV28 to TRBJ2-7, with a tentative D call TRBD2 (5 bases). This CDR3 has 13 amino acids. CDR1 MDHEN and CDR2 SYDVKM come from the germline V gene. Between the trimmed V and J ends, which lost 10 bases and 0 bases, there was a span of 13 bases.